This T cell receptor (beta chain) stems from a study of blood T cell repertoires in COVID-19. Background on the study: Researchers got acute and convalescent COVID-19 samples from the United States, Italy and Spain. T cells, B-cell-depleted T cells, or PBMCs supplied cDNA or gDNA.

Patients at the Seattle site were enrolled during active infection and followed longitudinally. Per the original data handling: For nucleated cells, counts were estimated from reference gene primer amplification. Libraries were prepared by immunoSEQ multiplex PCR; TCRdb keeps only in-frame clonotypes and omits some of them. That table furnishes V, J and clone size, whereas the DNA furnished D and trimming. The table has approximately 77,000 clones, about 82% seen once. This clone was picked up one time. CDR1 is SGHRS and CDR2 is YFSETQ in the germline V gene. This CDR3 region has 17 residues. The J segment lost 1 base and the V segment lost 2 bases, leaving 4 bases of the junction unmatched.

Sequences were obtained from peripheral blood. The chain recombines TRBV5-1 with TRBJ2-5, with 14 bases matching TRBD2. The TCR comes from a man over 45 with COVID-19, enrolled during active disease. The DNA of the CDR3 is TGCGCCAGCAGCTTAGGACTAGCGGGAGGCCTCCAAGAGACCCAGTACTTC. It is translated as CASSLGLAGGLQETQYF. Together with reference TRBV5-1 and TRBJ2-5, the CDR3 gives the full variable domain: KAGVTQTPRYLIKTRGQQVTLSCSPISGHRSVSWYQQTPGQGLQFLFEYFSETQRNKGNFPGRFSGRQFSNSRSEMNVSTLELGDSALYLCASSLGLAGGLQETQYFGPGTRLLVL.